This T cell receptor delta chain appears in the sequencing data of a study of γδ T cells in repeated Plasmodium falciparum infection. At the level of the study: The natural-infection arm compared Malian children under seasonal malaria with matched Australian children. Study-level results: Compared with Australian children, Malian Vdelta2-negative repertoires seemed more clonal, less diverse, less shared. Vgamma9/Vdelta2+ repertoires stayed stably polyclonal over time and infection.

This clone was recorded a few times. What it recognizes is unknown. This DNA's translation and the protein TCRdb lists, from a much larger clone, do not match at residue 8, likely due to a read error; the protein shown is translated from the DNA. TCRdb re-called clones from the multiplex PCR reads using CATT. Among 53,000 or so delta-chain clones, roughly 1.9% were seen once, and the ten largest hold less than 30%. Bulk repertoires came from Vgamma9/Vdelta2+ or Vdelta2-negative gammadelta T cells flow-sorted from PBMC. This CDR3 is built from 13 residues. Germline V gene lookup returns CDR1 TVYSNPD and CDR2 GDNSRS (reference sequence). Between the trimmed V and J ends, which lost 4 bases and 4 bases, there was a span of 16 bases.

This TCR came from a pool of human donors (malaria-infected and uninfected, not separated). The V gene is TRDV3, the J gene TRDJ1; D might be TRDD3 (5 bases). The J gene, left out of TCRdb, was set here by checking the DNA against germline. Sequencing was carried out using gamma-delta T cells from blood. The chain's CDR3 is CASGDTRGDKLIF. DNA of the CDR3: TGTGCCTCCGGGGACACCCGGGGCGATAAACTCATCTTT.